This TCR beta chain derives from a study of blood T cell repertoires in COVID-19. Study context: The United States, Italy and Spain provided the acute and convalescent COVID-19 samples. Sample material is recorded as cDNA or gDNA derived from T cells, B-cell-depleted T cells, or PBMCs.

As processed by the authors: Amplified reference gene primers provided the basis for estimating nucleated cell counts. Profiling relied on immunoSEQ multiplex PCR, and the TCRdb table lists in-frame clones only, not all of them. For V, J and clone size, that table is used; D and trimming come from the DNA. The profile shows 140,000 to 150,000 clones, around 82% of them singletons. The CDR3 extends over 15 amino acids. The germline V gene encodes CDR1 SGDLS and CDR2 YYNGEE. V was pared by 3 bases and J by 3 bases, with 2 bases of the junction left unmatched. The TCR comes from a human donor in a cohort sampled during active COVID-19. V gene TRBV9 combines with J gene TRBJ2-2; TRBD2 matches at 10 bases. The source material was peripheral blood. CDR3 sequence reads: CASSALAGDTGELFF. The CDR3 bases are TGTGCCAGCAGCGCCCTAGCGGGGGACACCGGGGAGCTGTTTTTT.